This T cell receptor beta chain was sequenced for a study of OX40 agonist ivuxolimab in advanced cancers. Profiling relied on immunoSEQ multiplex PCR, and the TCRdb table lists in-frame clones only, not all of them. This table has approximately 35,000 clones, 65% to 80% appearing once. The CDR3 has 16 residues. Germline V lookup: CDR1 MNHEY, CDR2 SVGAGI. V was shortened by 0 bases and J by 1 base, with 10 bases between the two germline ends. The chain links TRBV6-5 to TRBJ2-1; D is uncertain. The source of this sequence is an adult with an advanced solid tumor such as melanoma, head and neck, liver or kidney cancer. Sequencing used CD4+ or CD8+ T cells sorted from blood, obtained in a trial of the OX40 agonist ivuxolimab. The CDR3 spells CASSYSLLASYNEQFF. CDR3 nucleotides: TGTGCCAGCAGTTACTCCCTATTAGCTTCCTACAATGAGCAGTTCTTC.